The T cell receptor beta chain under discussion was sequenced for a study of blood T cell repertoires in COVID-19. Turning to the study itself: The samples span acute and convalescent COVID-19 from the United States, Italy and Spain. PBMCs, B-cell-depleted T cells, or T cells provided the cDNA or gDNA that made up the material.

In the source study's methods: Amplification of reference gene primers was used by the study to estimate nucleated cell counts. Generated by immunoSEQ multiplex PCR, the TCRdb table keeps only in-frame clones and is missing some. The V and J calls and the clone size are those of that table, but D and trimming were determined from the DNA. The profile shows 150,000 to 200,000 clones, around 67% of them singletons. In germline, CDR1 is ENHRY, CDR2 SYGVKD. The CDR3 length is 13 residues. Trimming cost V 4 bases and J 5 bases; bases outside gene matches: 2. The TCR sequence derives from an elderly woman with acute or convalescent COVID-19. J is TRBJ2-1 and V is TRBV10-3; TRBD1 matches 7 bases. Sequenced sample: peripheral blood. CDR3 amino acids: CAISATGNNEQFF. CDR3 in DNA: TGTGCCATCAGTGCGACAGGGAACAATGAGCAGTTCTTC.